Listed below are T cell receptor beta chains from one sample, sequenced in a study of cytomegalovirus exposure and HLA in healthy donors. Profiled with immunoSEQ multiplex PCR; TCRdb holds only in-frame clones, not every one. The sample holds roughly 140,000 clones, about 84% seen once. The material sequenced was PBMCs. The receptors shown here come from a woman in her forties in good health and CMV-seropositive. Each CDR3 is given with its conserved first and last residue. A D gene is named only where the DNA matches it firmly. Size is omitted from some rows. Given values are once, few, many or a class for expanded clones.

d_gene	abundance	j_gene	len	v_gene	CDR3nt	CDR3aa
TRBD1	once	TRBJ1-5	15	TRBV2	TGTGCCAGCACTCCGGGACAGGGGGCGGGTTGGCCCCAGCATTTT	CASTPGQGAGWPQHF
NA	NA	TRBJ2-7	11	TRBV6-5	TGTGCCAGCAGAAATCAGGGTAGCATGCACTTC	CASRNQGSMHF
NA	NA	TRBJ1-3	15	TRBV6-5	TGTGCCAGCAGTTACTCGAGGTCATTCCGAAACACCATATATTTT	CASSYSRSFRNTIYF
NA	NA	TRBJ2-4	14	TRBV11-2	TGTGCCAGCAGCTTAGCCCTAGCCAAAAACATTCAGTACTTC	CASSLALAKNIQYF
NA	NA	TRBJ2-5	14	TRBV7-8	TGTGCCAGCAGCTTAGGGGCTACTCAAGAGACCCAGTACTTC	CASSLGATQETQYF
NA	NA	TRBJ2-7	13	TRBV14	TGTGCCAGCAGCGAAGGGACTCGCTACGAGCAGTACTTC	CASSEGTRYEQYF
TRBD1	NA	TRBJ2-7	15	TRBV15	TGTGCCACCAGCAGAGCGGGACAGGGGCCGTACGAGCAGTACTTC	CATSRAGQGPYEQYF
TRBD1	NA	TRBJ2-7	17	TRBV28	TGTGCCAGCAGCTCCATCCCGGGACAGGGGTCCGCCTACGAGCAGTACTTC	CASSSIPGQGSAYEQYF
NA	NA	TRBJ2-5	17	TRBV19	TGTGCCAGTAGTACATCGCTAGCCTATACCTTCCAAGAGACCCAGTACTTC	CASSTSLAYTFQETQYF
NA	NA	TRBJ1-1	12	TRBV7-6	TGTGCCAGCAGCGGGATCCGCGGGGGAGCTTTCTTT	CASSGIRGGAFF
TRBD1	NA	TRBJ1-2	14	TRBV19	TGTGCCAGTTTCCCCCAGGACAGGGCTGGTGGCTACACCTTC	CASFPQDRAGGYTF
NA	few	TRBJ2-3	13	TRBV6-5	TGTGCCAGCACCGAGGGAACCTCCTATACGCAGTATTTT	CASTEGTSYTQYF
NA	NA	TRBJ2-2	16	TRBV7-9	TGTGCCAGCAGCTTAGACGGGGAGGAGGTCACCGGGGAGCTGTTTTTT	CASSLDGEEVTGELFF
NA	few	TRBJ2-1	15	TRBV7-8	TGTGCCAGCAGCTTAGGGGAGCGCTCTTACAATGAGCAGTTCTTC	CASSLGERSYNEQFF
TRBD1	NA	TRBJ1-6	14	TRBV27	TGTGCCAGCAGTCGGGGGACAGGCCACTCACCCCTCCACTTT	CASSRGTGHSPLHF
NA	NA	TRBJ2-5	13	TRBV19	TGTGCCAGTAGTATTGGGGGAGGAGAGACCCAGTACTTC	CASSIGGGETQYF
NA	NA	TRBJ1-1	13	TRBV15	TGTGCCACCAGCCCACGACTCTCCGTCGGAGCTTTCTTT	CATSPRLSVGAFF
NA	NA	TRBJ2-7	12	TRBV21-1	TGTGCCAGCAGCACACTCCCCACGGTACAGTACTTC	CASSTLPTVQYF
NA	few	TRBJ2-6	18	TRBV6-1	TGTGCCAGCAGCGAACCACAGGGATGGGGCTCTGGGGCCAACGTCCTGACTTTC	CASSEPQGWGSGANVLTF
NA	NA	TRBJ2-1	13	TRBV5-1	TGCGCCAGCAGCGTAGGAACTAACAATGAGCAGTTCTTC	CASSVGTNNEQFF
TRBD1	NA	TRBJ2-1	15	TRBV11-3	TGTGCCAGCAGCCCCCGGGACAGGGATAAAGATGAGCAGTTCTTC	CASSPRDRDKDEQFF
NA	many	TRBJ1-3	14	TRBV7-9	TGTGCCAGCAGCTTCACAGGGACGGGAAACACCATATATTTT	CASSFTGTGNTIYF
TRBD1	NA	TRBJ1-2	15	TRBV7-2	TGTGCCAGCAGCTTAGGGACAGGGGGTGGCTATGGCTACACCTTC	CASSLGTGGGYGYTF
NA	NA	TRBJ1-1	14	TRBV28	TGTGCCAGCAGTTTAGGCAGGGTCTACACTGAAGCTTTCTTT	CASSLGRVYTEAFF
TRBD2	NA	TRBJ2-5	15	TRBV4-2	TGTGCCAGCAGCCAAGAGCGGGAGGGGTGGGAGACCCAGTACTTC	CASSQEREGWETQYF
TRBD2	NA	TRBJ2-1	14	TRBV18	TGTGCCAGCTCACCGGCGGGAGGGCCCAATGAGCAGTTCTTC	CASSPAGGPNEQFF
TRBD2	NA	TRBJ2-1	15	TRBV7-7	TGTGCTAGCAGCTCAGGACTAGCGGGAAAGGATGAGCAGTTCTTC	CASSSGLAGKDEQFF
NA	NA	TRBJ1-4	14	TRBV19	TGTGCCAGTAGTAGTCAGGCGCAGGGTGAAAAACTGTTTTTT	CASSSQAQGEKLFF
TRBD2	NA	TRBJ2-1	16	TRBV5-1	TGCGCCAGCAGCTTGGCCCGGGGGGACTCCTACAATGAGCAGTTCTTC	CASSLARGDSYNEQFF
NA	NA	TRBJ1-5	13	TRBV2	TGTGCCAGCAGTGTCGGGGTTTGGGAGCCCCAGCATTTT	CASSVGVWEPQHF
TRBD1	medium-sized	TRBJ1-4	14	TRBV6-5	TGTGCCAGCAGCTGGTCGAGGGGGCCTGAAAAACTGTTTTTT	CASSWSRGPEKLFF